The clone carrying this T cell receptor beta chain was seen repeatedly, ten times or more. Its specificity is unknown. This sample is drawn from a study of neurological immune-mediated disorders. General study points: Because no CDR3 amino acid sequences were shared across subjects by expanded clones, private repertoires were suggested in all groups. The repertoires of 18 of 34 multiple sclerosis patients were placed by phylogenetic grouping in a single related-CDR3 cluster, which may be a signature.

cDNA synthesis was performed by 5'RACE with 10-nucleotide random UMIs. MiXCR, applied by TCRdb to the 5' RACE reads, yields one record per CDR3 protein. The sample consists of 110,000 or so distinct CDR3 sequences, about 3.2% of them appearing once. V shed 3 bases and J shed 0 bases, with 8 bases lying between them. From germline, CDR1 is WNHNN and CDR2 SYGVQD (reference sequence). There are 14 residues in the CDR3. V gene TRBV10-1 combines with J gene TRBJ2-5; D may match TRBD1 or TRBD2 (5 bases each). This sequence originates from a woman aged 25 to 39 with multiple sclerosis. Sequencing input: PBMCs. The CDR3 DNA sequence: TGCGCCAGCAGTGATGGGGGTTACCAAGAGACCCAGTACTTC. It codes for CASSDGGYQETQYF.